This entry describes one TCR beta chain. Measured with immunoSEQ multiplex PCR; TCRdb has only the in-frame clones, and not every one. The sample includes tens of thousands of clones, 70% to 90% seen only once; the top ten take approximately 3.8%. This entry belongs to a study of blood T cell repertoires in COVID-19. The V and J ends lost 7 bases and 0 bases respectively, with 18 bases between them. The CDR3 contains 17 residues. Germline loops: CDR1 MNHEY, CDR2 SMNVEV (reference sequence). The clonotype originates from a woman aged 40 to 55 with acute COVID-19. Sequencing was performed on PBMCs or T cells enriched from blood (not recorded which). V usage is TRBV27 and J usage is TRBJ2-2; D remains ambiguous. CDR3 bases: TGTGCCAGCATGAGAAAGATAGCTTTCGCGAACACCGGGGAGCTGTTTTTT. It encodes CASMRKIAFANTGELFF.